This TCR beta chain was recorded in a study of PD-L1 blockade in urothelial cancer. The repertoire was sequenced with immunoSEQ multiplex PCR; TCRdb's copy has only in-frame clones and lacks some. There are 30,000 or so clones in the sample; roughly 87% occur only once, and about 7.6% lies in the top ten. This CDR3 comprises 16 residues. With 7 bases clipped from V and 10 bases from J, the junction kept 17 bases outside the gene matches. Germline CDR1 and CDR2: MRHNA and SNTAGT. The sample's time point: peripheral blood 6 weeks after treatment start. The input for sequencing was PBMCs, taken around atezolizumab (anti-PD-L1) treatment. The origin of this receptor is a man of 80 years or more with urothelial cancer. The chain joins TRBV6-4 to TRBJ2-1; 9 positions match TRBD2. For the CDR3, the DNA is TGTGCCAGCACCGAAGGGGTCGAGCGGGAGGACCTAGAGCAGTTCTTC. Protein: CASTEGVEREDLEQFF.